Shown below are 2 T cell receptor beta chains from a single sample sequenced in a study of blood T cell repertoires in COVID-19. Method: immunoSEQ multiplex PCR; TCRdb's copy keeps in-frame clones and lacks some. In the table there are approximately 120,000 clones, more than 80% of which are singletons. Sequenced input: peripheral blood. The receptors originated from a human donor in a cohort sampled during active COVID-19.

This rearrangement joins TRBV7-8 to TRBJ1-2; the D is unclear. The V end lost 3 bases, the J end lost 5 bases, and 7 bases lay between the germline ends. The CDR3 runs to 12 residues. The germline V gene has CDR1 SGHVS and CDR2 FQNEAQ. CDR3 in DNA: TGTGCCAGCAGCTTTGAGCGTTATGGCTACACCTTC. Protein product: CASSFERYGYTF.

The chain has TRBV6-6 and TRBJ2-2; TRBD1 matches at 7 bases. V was pared by 0 bases and J by 6 bases, with 4 bases of the junction left unmatched. Germline values: CDR1 MNHNY, CDR2 SVGAGI (reference sequence). The CDR3 extends over 15 amino acids. The CDR3 DNA reads TGTGCCAGCAGTTACTCGAGAGGGACAGCCGGGGAGCTGTTTTTT. Its protein is CASSYSRGTAGELFF.